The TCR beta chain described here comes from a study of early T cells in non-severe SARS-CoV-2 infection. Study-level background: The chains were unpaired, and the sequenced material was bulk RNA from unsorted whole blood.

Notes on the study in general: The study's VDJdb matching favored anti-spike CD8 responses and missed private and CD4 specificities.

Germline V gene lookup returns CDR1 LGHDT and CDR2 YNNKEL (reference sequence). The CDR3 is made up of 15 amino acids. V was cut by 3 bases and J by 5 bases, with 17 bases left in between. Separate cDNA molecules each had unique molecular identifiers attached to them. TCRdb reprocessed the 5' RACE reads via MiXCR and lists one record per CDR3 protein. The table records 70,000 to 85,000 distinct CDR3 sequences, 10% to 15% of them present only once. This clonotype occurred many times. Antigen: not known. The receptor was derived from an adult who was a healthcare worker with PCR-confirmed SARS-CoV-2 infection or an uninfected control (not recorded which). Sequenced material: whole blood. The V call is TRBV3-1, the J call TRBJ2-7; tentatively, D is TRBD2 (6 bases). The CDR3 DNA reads TGTGCCAGCAGCCACGGGACTTATGGGGTCGACGAGCAGTACTTC. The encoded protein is CASSHGTYGVDEQYF.